This is a list of T cell receptor beta chains from one sample in a study of T cells in Graves' hyperthyroidism and ophthalmopathy. TCRdb ran MiXCR on the multiplex PCR reads and lists one entry per CDR3 protein. Here the sample spans approximately 640,000 distinct CDR3 sequences, 17% being singletons. The sequencing sample was made of blood. All receptors come from a man aged 50 to 59 with Graves' hyperthyroidism. Both conserved end residues are part of each CDR3. Each record gives: V gene, J gene, clone size, D gene, CDR3 DNA, CDR3 protein. The D gene is left open where the match is weak. Clone size is stated in some rows and not others, as once, few, many or a class when expanded.

TRBV2	TRBJ1-3	many	-	TGTGCCAGCACCGCCCCCTCCTCTGGAAACACCATATATTTT	CASTAPSSGNTIYF
TRBV18	TRBJ2-7	many	-	TGTGCCAGCTCACCAAACGAGCGGGCCTGGGGCGAGCAGTACTTC	CASSPNERAWGEQYF
TRBV12-3/TRBV12-4	TRBJ1-2	many	-	TGTGCCAGCAGTTTGGAAGTTTTAAACTATGGCTACACCTTC	CASSLEVLNYGYTF
TRBV28	TRBJ2-1	few	-	TGTGCCAGCAATGGCAGGGAAAACAATGAGCAGTTCTTC	CASNGRENNEQFF
TRBV28	TRBJ1-2	many	TRBD1	TGTGCCATTCATACAGGGGGATCCTACTATGGCTACACCTTC	CAIHTGGSYYGYTF
TRBV2	TRBJ2-3	many	-	TGTGCCAGCAAAGGTGAGGCGGAATGGAGCACAGATACGCAGTATTTT	CASKGEAEWSTDTQYF
TRBV5-1	TRBJ2-7	few	TRBD2	TGCGCCAGCAGCAAGACAGCGGGAGGACCCTACGAGCAGTACTTC	CASSKTAGGPYEQYF
TRBV9	TRBJ2-2	many	TRBD2	TGTGCCAGCAGCCCTAATCCGGGACTAGCGGGAGATAGCGGGGAGCTGTTTTTT	CASSPNPGLAGDSGELFF
TRBV28	TRBJ2-3	many	TRBD2	TGTGCCAGCAGTTTAGTGGGACTAGCGGGAGATACGCAGTATTTT	CASSLVGLAGDTQYF
TRBV6-1	TRBJ1-5	-	-	TGTGCCAGCAGTGAGAGTCCCGGCAATCAGCCCCAGCATTTT	CASSESPGNQPQHF
TRBV5-1	TRBJ1-1	many	-	TGCGCCAGCAGTCCAGGGAATACGGGGACTGAAGCTTTCTTT	CASSPGNTGTEAFF
TRBV2	TRBJ2-2	many	-	TGTGCCAGCAGCGTAGAAGTACCTAACACCGGGGAGCTGTTTTTT	CASSVEVPNTGELFF
TRBV16	TRBJ2-3	many	-	TGTGCCAGCAGCCAGTTTGGGGCACCTTCAGATACGCAGTATTTT	CASSQFGAPSDTQYF
TRBV9	TRBJ1-1	few	-	TGTGCCAGCAGCCCGAGACAGGACCTCAACACTGAAGCTTTCTTT	CASSPRQDLNTEAFF
TRBV6-1	TRBJ2-7	many	-	TGTGCCAGCAGAGAAGGGACTGCCTACGAGCAGTACTTC	CASREGTAYEQYF
TRBV12-3/TRBV12-4	TRBJ2-7	many	-	TGTGCCAGCAGTCACCGACGGGGGTCCCACGAGCAGTACTTC	CASSHRRGSHEQYF
TRBV19	TRBJ1-5	many	-	TGTGCCAGCCGTCAGGTCGGGGAGCAGCCCCAGCATTTT	CASRQVGEQPQHF
TRBV20-1	TRBJ1-6	many	-	TGCAGTGCTGCAGGGTTTAATTCACCCCTCCACTTT	CSAAGFNSPLHF
TRBV28	TRBJ2-2	-	TRBD1	TGTGCCAGCATGATACCGGGACAGGGGCTGTTTTTT	CASMIPGQGLFF
TRBV11-2	TRBJ2-3	many	-	TGTGCCAGCAGCTTAGCTCAACAGGGTGCAGGTACGCAGTATTTT	CASSLAQQGAGTQYF
TRBV20-1	TRBJ2-7	many	-	TGCAGTGCTAGAGAGGTCCAGTCCTACGAGCAGTACTTC	CSAREVQSYEQYF
TRBV30	TRBJ2-3	few	-	TGTGCCTGGAGTGGACTACGAGATACGCAGTATTTT	CAWSGLRDTQYF
TRBV7-2	TRBJ2-5	many	TRBD1	TGTGCCAGCAGCCGGCCGGGGACAGCCCTTTCGGTGTACTTC	CASSRPGTALSVYF
TRBV20-1	TRBJ1-6	few	-	TGCAGTCGTTTTGCGGGGGGGAATTCACCCCTCCACTTT	CSRFAGGNSPLHF
TRBV6-1	TRBJ2-1	many	TRBD1	TGTGCCAGCCTTGAGACAGGGGGTTCTGGTGAGCAGTTCTTC	CASLETGGSGEQFF
TRBV28	TRBJ1-5	many	-	TGTGCCAGCAGTAGACAGCCTTATAGCAATCAGCCCCAGCATTTT	CASSRQPYSNQPQHF
TRBV28	TRBJ1-2	few	-	TGTGCCAGCAGTTTAGCTGGTGGTCGGGGGGCGCTGGTTTATGGCTACACCTTC	CASSLAGGRGALVYGYTF
TRBV20-1	TRBJ2-7	many	-	TGCAGTGCTCGACGGTTACCCACCTACGAGCAGTACTTC	CSARRLPTYEQYF
TRBV5-1	TRBJ2-7	few	-	TGCGCCAGCAGCTTGGAGATACCTATATGGGAGTTTGAAAATGAGCAGTACTTC	CASSLEIPIWEFENEQYF
TRBV5-1	TRBJ1-1	few	-	TGCGCCAGCAGCTTGGTTTTTGGCGGGACGTCGACCACTGAAGCTTTCTTT	CASSLVFGGTSTTEAFF
TRBV27	TRBJ2-1	many	-	TGTGCCAGCAGTTGGGCGGAAACCTACAATGAGCAGTTCTTC	CASSWAETYNEQFF
TRBV29-1	TRBJ2-5	many	-	TGCAGCGCCGCCCCCTCCCAGGGGTTGGAGACCCAGTACTTC	CSAAPSQGLETQYF
TRBV28	TRBJ2-7	many	TRBD1	TGTGCCAGCAGGGGACAGGTATACACCTACGAGCAGTACTTC	CASRGQVYTYEQYF
TRBV20-1	TRBJ2-7	many	-	TGCAGTGCTACTCGACTAGGCCTCTACGAGCAGTACTTC	CSATRLGLYEQYF
TRBV28	TRBJ1-5	few	TRBD1	TGTGCCAGCAGACGACAGGGATCACCGGGCAATCAGCCCCAGCATTTT	CASRRQGSPGNQPQHF
TRBV2	TRBJ1-1	-	TRBD1	TGTGCCAGCAGGGAGGACAGGGGTTCGATGAACACTGAAGCTTTCTTT	CASREDRGSMNTEAFF
TRBV11-2	TRBJ2-3	many	-	TGTGCCAGCAGCTTAGTGCTAGCGATCCCCCGGGATACGCAGTATTTT	CASSLVLAIPRDTQYF
TRBV5-1	TRBJ2-7	few	-	TGCGCCAGCGCAACGGGGGTCATGGACGAGCAGTACTTC	CASATGVMDEQYF
TRBV20-1	TRBJ1-2	-	-	TGCAGTGCCAGAGTGACAGCCAACTATGGCTACACCTTC	CSARVTANYGYTF
TRBV24-1	TRBJ1-6	few	-	TGTGCCACCACATCCGGGTCGAACATCTATAATTCACCCCTCCACTTT	CATTSGSNIYNSPLHF
TRBV7-9	TRBJ2-2	-	-	TGTGCCAGCCGTACGACAGAAAACACCGGGGAGCTGTTTTTT	CASRTTENTGELFF
TRBV11-2	TRBJ2-1	many	-	TGTGCCAGCAGCTGGGAGGCTTATGAGCAGTTCTTC	CASSWEAYEQFF
TRBV24-1	TRBJ2-2	-	-	TGTGCCACCAGTGATTTGGCGGGACCCGGGGAGCTGTTTTTT	CATSDLAGPGELFF
TRBV20-1	TRBJ2-7	-	TRBD2	TGCAGTGCTCTAGCGGCGACCTCCTACGAGCAGTACTTC	CSALAATSYEQYF
TRBV24-1	TRBJ2-1	many	TRBD1	TGTGCCACCAGTGATTGGACAGGGGGCTACAATGAGCAGTTCTTC	CATSDWTGGYNEQFF